A single sample gave rise to the 21 T cell receptor beta chains below, sequenced in a study of blood T cell repertoires in COVID-19. Repertoires were generated with immunoSEQ multiplex PCR, while TCRdb's copy carries only in-frame clones and drops some. The sample shows some 120,000 clones, less than 95% of them seen only once. Material for sequencing was peripheral blood. These receptors came from a human donor with active COVID-19. The donor label of this sample is uncertain.

The chain has TRBV19 and TRBJ1-2; 7 positions agree with TRBD1. Unmatched junction bases numbered 11, after V lost 3 bases and J lost 4 bases. Germline lookup yields CDR1 LNHDA and CDR2 SQIVND (reference sequence). The length of the CDR3 is 16 residues. CDR3 protein: CASSITGAATSYGYTF. The CDR3 DNA reads TGTGCCAGTAGTATTACAGGGGCCGCTACCTCCTATGGCTACACCTTC.

The V gene is TRBV5-1, the J gene TRBJ2-1; TRBD1 matches at 9 bases. Per germline, CDR1 SGHRS and CDR2 YFSETQ. After removal of 1 base from V and 6 bases from J, the junction contained 5 bases not matched to a gene. This CDR3 has 15 residues. The CDR3 reads CASSLLGQGVNEQFF. The CDR3 DNA sequence: TGCGCCAGCAGCTTGTTGGGACAGGGTGTCAATGAGCAGTTCTTC.

The chain uses TRBV28 and TRBJ2-1; D is undetermined. CDR1 is MDHEN and CDR2 is SYDVKM in the germline V gene. The CDR3 is made up of 11 amino acids. Between the trimmed V and J ends, which lost 7 bases and 4 bases, there was a span of 5 bases. Here the CDR3 reads CASTLYNEQFF. CDR3 bases: TGTGCCAGCACCCTTTACAATGAGCAGTTCTTC.

This chain joins TRBV5-5 and TRBJ2-3, with D unresolved. The CDR3 has 11 amino acids. V lost 4 bases and J 7 bases, leaving 7 bases between the germline ends. CDR1 and CDR2 (germline): SGHKS, YYEKEE (reference sequence). CDR3 nucleotide sequence: TGTGCCAGCAGCGTTGCTAATACGCAGTATTTT. The encoded protein is CASSVANTQYF.

The chain carries TRBV20-1 and TRBJ1-2; D call uncertain. The CDR3 sequence is 11 residues long. V was shortened by 2 bases and J by 5 bases, with 6 bases between the two germline ends. Germline CDR1 and CDR2: DFQATT and SNEGSKA (reference sequence). DNA of the CDR3: TGCAGTGCTAGACAGGCTTATGGCTACACCTTC. Its protein is CSARQAYGYTF.

The J gene is TRBJ2-5, the V gene TRBV10-3; D might be TRBD1 (6 bases). Germline-derived CDR1 and CDR2 are ENHRY and SYGVKD. V was clipped by 1 base and J by 5 bases, with 8 bases between them. The CDR3 loop spans 13 amino acids. The CDR3 here is CAISEWGHETQYF. The CDR3 region has the DNA TGTGCCATCAGTGAGTGGGGGCACGAGACCCAGTACTTC.

The chain is built from TRBV11-1 and TRBJ2-4; 9 nucleotides match TRBD2. The CDR3 is made up of 15 amino acids. Germline V CDR1 and CDR2: SGHAT, FQDESV (reference sequence). V dropped 3 bases and J dropped 3; count of bases not matched to a gene: 3. CDR3 sequence: CASSFYSGGKNIQYF. The CDR3 region has the DNA TGTGCCAGCAGCTTCTATAGCGGGGGCAAAAACATTCAGTACTTC.

This rearrangement joins TRBV7-9 to TRBJ2-7, with 12 bases matching TRBD2. This CDR3 is built from 16 residues. Germline V gene sequence: CDR1 SEHNR, CDR2 FQNEAQ (reference sequence). J was trimmed by 6 bases and V by 8 bases; bases with no gene match: 14. The CDR3, as DNA: TGTGCCAGCCGATCCCCTCTAGCGGGGGGGCCGCCCGAGCAGTACTTC. Translating gives CASRSPLAGGPPEQYF.

V gene TRBV13 combines with J gene TRBJ2-2, with 7 bases fitting TRBD2. The germline V gene has CDR1 PRHDT and CDR2 FYEKMQ (reference sequence). V lost 5 bases to trimming and J lost 3 bases; unmatched junction nucleotides: 6. This CDR3 has 15 residues. CDR3 amino acids: CASSPILAYTGELFF. For the CDR3, the DNA is TGTGCCAGCAGCCCAATACTAGCGTACACCGGGGAGCTGTTTTTT.

The gene calls are TRBV5-5 and TRBJ2-7; 9 positions match TRBD1. This CDR3 is built from 15 residues. Germline V CDR1 and CDR2: SGHKS, YYEKEE (reference sequence). The V segment lost 4 bases and the J segment 7 bases; nucleotides outside the gene matches: 12. The CDR3 is CASSGGTGRIWEQYF. In DNA form, the CDR3 reads TGTGCCAGCAGCGGCGGGACAGGGAGGATATGGGAGCAGTACTTC.

The CDR3 nucleotides are TGTGCCAGCAGTTACTCTGGCGGGGGGGCCTATGAGCAGTTCTTC. It specifies CASSYSGGGAYEQFF. The chain is built from TRBV6-2 or TRBV6-3 and TRBJ2-1; 9 nucleotides line up with TRBD2. In germline, CDR1 is MNHEY, CDR2 SVGEGT. V was pared by 0 bases and J by 8 bases, with 5 bases of the junction left unmatched. The CDR3 runs 15 residues.

The V gene is TRBV18, the J gene TRBJ1-4, with a weak D call TRBD1 (6 bases). The CDR3 has 16 residues. Germline values: CDR1 KGHSH, CDR2 LQKENI. The ends were cut back, 1 base at V and 3 bases at J, with 12 bases in the middle. The CDR3 DNA follows: TGTGCCAGCTCACCACTCGGTACAGGGCCTAATGAAAAACTGTTTTTT. As protein: CASSPLGTGPNEKLFF.

The chain is built from TRBV7-2 and TRBJ2-5; D not certain. Germline values: CDR1 SGHTA, CDR2 FQGNSA. The V gene lost 5 bases and the J gene lost 5 bases, with 15 bases spanning the gap. CDR3 length: 14 amino acids. The CDR3 nucleotides read TGTGCCAGCAGCACTAAGGTCGTCCAGGAGACCCAGTACTTC. The encoded protein is CASSTKVVQETQYF.

V is TRBV6-2 or TRBV6-3 and J is TRBJ2-1, with TRBD1 matching 11 bases. J lost 4 bases, V lost 5 bases, and 7 bases had no gene match. This CDR3 is built from 16 residues. Germline V gene sequence: CDR1 MNHEY, CDR2 SVGEGT. DNA of the CDR3: TGTGCCAGCAGTAACCCCGGGACAGGGGGTTACAATGAGCAGTTCTTC. It specifies CASSNPGTGGYNEQFF.

V gene TRBV7-9 combines with J gene TRBJ2-7; a weak D match, TRBD2 (5 bases). This CDR3 region has 14 residues. The germline gives CDR1 SEHNR, CDR2 FQNEAQ (reference sequence). Trimming took 2 bases from V and 3 from J, leaving 11 bases between them. The CDR3 DNA reads TGTGCCAGCAGCTTAACGGGATTAGTCTACGAGCAGTACTTC. Translating gives CASSLTGLVYEQYF.

This chain links TRBV4-3 with TRBJ1-2; tentative D call: TRBD1 (5 bases). Per the germline V gene, CDR1 is LGHNA and CDR2 is YSLEER. The CDR3 covers 13 residues. The germline V and J ends were trimmed by 0 bases and 13 bases, with 15 bases remaining between them. The CDR3 protein is CASSQDSGGRLTF. The CDR3 nucleotides are TGCGCCAGCAGCCAAGATTCGGGGGGGAGACTCACCTTC.

A single count supports this clone. The V and J genes are TRBV11-1 and TRBJ2-2; D is perhaps TRBD2 (6 bases). Germline loops: CDR1 SGHAT, CDR2 FQDESV (reference sequence). V was trimmed by 2 bases and J by 3 bases, leaving 10 bases between them. The CDR3 spans 15 residues. CDR3 DNA: TGTGCCAGCAGCTTATTAGCGGCTGACACCGGGGAGCTGTTTTTT. Translating gives CASSLLAADTGELFF.

This sequence joins TRBV5-1 and TRBJ2-7, with TRBD2 matching 13 bases. The germline gives CDR1 SGHRS, CDR2 YFSETQ. The CDR3 has 15 residues. Unmatched junction bases numbered 4, after V lost 4 bases and J lost 3 bases. The CDR3 region has the DNA TGCGCCAGCAGCCTGGGGACTAGCGGGGACTACGAGCAGTACTTC. Translation gives CASSLGTSGDYEQYF.

The chain couples TRBV13 to TRBJ2-5; 8 nucleotides align to TRBD2. J gave up 6 bases and V 0 bases, and 9 bases lay outside the gene matches. The CDR3 extends over 16 amino acids. In germline, CDR1 is PRHDT, CDR2 FYEKMQ (reference sequence). The CDR3 DNA follows: TGTGCCAGCAGCTTAGGGGGACTAGGGGCGGCCCAGACCCAGTACTTC. Its translation is CASSLGGLGAAQTQYF.

The gene calls are TRBV18 and TRBJ1-5; TRBD1 matches 9 bases. This CDR3 spans 15 amino acids. Germline CDR1 reads KGHSH; CDR2 reads LQKENI. Trimming at V came to 3 bases and at J to 7 bases, leaving 7 bases not matched to a gene. The CDR3 loop is CASSPRDREEQPQHF. CDR3 in DNA: TGTGCCAGCTCACCCCGGGACAGGGAAGAACAGCCCCAGCATTTT.

The chain couples TRBV18 to TRBJ2-7, with D perhaps matching TRBD1 (6 bases). The ends were cut back, 2 bases at V and 4 bases at J, with 12 bases in the middle. The CDR3 covers 14 residues. CDR1 is KGHSH and CDR2 is LQKENI in the germline V gene. CDR3 amino acids: CASSPGDTLYEQYF. CDR3 nucleotides: TGTGCCAGCTCACCAGGGGACACGTTGTACGAGCAGTACTTC.